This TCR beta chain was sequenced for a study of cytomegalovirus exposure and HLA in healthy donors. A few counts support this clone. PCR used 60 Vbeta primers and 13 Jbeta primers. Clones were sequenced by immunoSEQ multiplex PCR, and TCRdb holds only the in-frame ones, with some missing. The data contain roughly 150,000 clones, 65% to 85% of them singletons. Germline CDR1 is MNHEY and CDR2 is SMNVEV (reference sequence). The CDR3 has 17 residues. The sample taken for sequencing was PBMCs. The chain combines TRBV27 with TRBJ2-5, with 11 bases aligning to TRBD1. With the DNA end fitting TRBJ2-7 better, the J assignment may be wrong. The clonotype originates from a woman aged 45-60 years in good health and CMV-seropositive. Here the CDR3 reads CASSWRFSGTGGYEQYF. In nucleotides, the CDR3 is TGTGCCAGCAGTTGGCGGTTTTCAGGGACAGGGGGTTACGAGCAGTACTTC.